These T cell receptor beta chains were read from a single sample in a study of CD8 T cells in ankylosing spondylitis. TCRdb called the 5' RACE reads again in MiXCR, with one record for every CDR3 protein. The repertoire holds roughly 440,000 distinct CDR3 sequences, with under 20% as singletons. What was sequenced was blood, either unsorted or a sorted T cell fraction (not recorded which). Receptors originate from a male donor with ankylosing spondylitis. CDR3s include the opening cysteine and the closing phenylalanine or tryptophan. Fields, in order: CDR3 DNA, CDR3 protein, V gene, J gene, D gene, clone size. The D gene is left open where the match is weak. Size is omitted from some rows. Given values are once, few, many or a class for expanded clones.

DNA: TGCAGTGCTAGAAACCTAGGACAGGGATCGACCGGGGAGCTGTTTTTT
CDR3: CSARNLGQGSTGELFF
V: TRBV20-1
J: TRBJ2-2
D: TRBD1
size: -

DNA: TGTGCCAGCAGCTTAGGCGGCTTCCCCACAGATACGCAGTATTTT
CDR3: CASSLGGFPTDTQYF
V: TRBV11-3
J: TRBJ2-3
D: -
size: -

DNA: TGCAGTGCTACTCCGGGACTACAAGCCAAAAACATTCAGTACTTC
CDR3: CSATPGLQAKNIQYF
V: TRBV20-1
J: TRBJ2-4
D: TRBD2
size: few

DNA: TGTGCCAGCAGTGAATTCGGGGCTAGCGGCAATGAGCAGTTCTTC
CDR3: CASSEFGASGNEQFF
V: TRBV25-1
J: TRBJ2-1
D: TRBD2
size: few

DNA: TGTGCCAGCAGTTTAATTCGGCGGGGACCCGGGGAGCTGTTTTTT
CDR3: CASSLIRRGPGELFF
V: TRBV28
J: TRBJ2-2
D: -
size: -

DNA: TGTGCCAGCAGTTACCAGACAGGGAAAGCTCCCCCCTACGAGCAGTACTTC
CDR3: CASSYQTGKAPPYEQYF
V: TRBV6-5
J: TRBJ2-7
D: TRBD1
size: -

DNA: TGCAGTGCTAGGGTGTCAGGGCCCGGAGATACGCAGTATTTT
CDR3: CSARVSGPGDTQYF
V: TRBV20-1
J: TRBJ2-3
D: -
size: -

DNA: TGCAGTCCCCGGTGGGGGAATGAAAAACTGTTTTTT
CDR3: CSPRWGNEKLFF
V: TRBV20-1
J: TRBJ1-4
D: -
size: many

DNA: TGCAGTGCTAGTCGCCTAGGTTTCCAAGAGACCCAGTACTTC
CDR3: CSASRLGFQETQYF
V: TRBV20-1
J: TRBJ2-5
D: -
size: few

DNA: TGCAGTGCTGGCGTGGGTAACACTGAAGCTTTCTTT
CDR3: CSAGVGNTEAFF
V: TRBV20-1
J: TRBJ1-1
D: -
size: few

DNA: TGCGCCAGCAGTGAGTCCGAATTTCTAGTCCAGTATTTT
CDR3: CASSESEFLVQYF
V: TRBV10-2
J: TRBJ2-3
D: -
size: few

DNA: TGCAGCGTTGCAAGGACAGGGAACCAAGAGACCCAGTACTTC
CDR3: CSVARTGNQETQYF
V: TRBV29-1
J: TRBJ2-5
D: TRBD1
size: -

DNA: TGCAGTGCTAGAGATGGTAGAGGGACGGATTCACCCCTCCACTTT
CDR3: CSARDGRGTDSPLHF
V: TRBV20-1
J: TRBJ1-6
D: -
size: -

DNA: TGTGCCACCAGCAGAGAAGGTGGGAGGGCCTTCGGGGAGCTGTTTTTT
CDR3: CATSREGGRAFGELFF
V: TRBV15
J: TRBJ2-2
D: TRBD2
size: -

DNA: TGTGCCAGCAGCCAACCCGGGACAGCGAACACCGGGGAGCTGTTTTTT
CDR3: CASSQPGTANTGELFF
V: TRBV14
J: TRBJ2-2
D: TRBD1
size: few

DNA: TGCAGTGCTGGGGAGGCCTATGCGACCTACGAGCAGTACTTC
CDR3: CSAGEAYATYEQYF
V: TRBV20-1
J: TRBJ2-7
D: -
size: -

DNA: TGTGCCAGCAGCGGACGGGACAGCCCCTTCTACTCCTACGAGCAGTACTTC
CDR3: CASSGRDSPFYSYEQYF
V: TRBV7-2
J: TRBJ2-7
D: TRBD1
size: few

DNA: TGTGCCAGCACCCCGTCCTACTCAGAGGGCTACACCTTC
CDR3: CASTPSYSEGYTF
V: TRBV6-1
J: TRBJ1-2
D: -
size: -

DNA: TGTGCCAGCAGCCACGGCAGGGGGCGCACAGATACGCAGTATTTT
CDR3: CASSHGRGRTDTQYF
V: TRBV3-1
J: TRBJ2-3
D: TRBD1
size: few

DNA: TGTGCCAGCAGACCGCGGACAGGCGTCCTCGGGGAGCTGTTTTTT
CDR3: CASRPRTGVLGELFF
V: TRBV6-2/TRBV6-3
J: TRBJ2-2
D: TRBD1
size: -

DNA: TGTGCCACCAGCGGGGGACTAGCTTCCTACAATGAGCAGTTCTTC
CDR3: CATSGGLASYNEQFF
V: TRBV15
J: TRBJ2-1
D: TRBD2
size: -

DNA: TGTGCCAGCAGTTTTGACGGCAGATCCTACAATGAGCAGTTCTTC
CDR3: CASSFDGRSYNEQFF
V: TRBV27
J: TRBJ2-1
D: -
size: many

DNA: TGTGCCAGCAGTGGGTTGGGGGAAAAACTGTTTTTT
CDR3: CASSGLGEKLFF
V: TRBV27
J: TRBJ1-4
D: -
size: few

DNA: TGTGCCAGCGGACTAGCCATTTGGAACAATGAGCAGTTCTTC
CDR3: CASGLAIWNNEQFF
V: TRBV7-2
J: TRBJ2-1
D: TRBD2
size: few

DNA: TGTGCCAGCAGCTTGGACTGGGACAGGGATCAGCCCCAGCATTTT
CDR3: CASSLDWDRDQPQHF
V: TRBV5-5
J: TRBJ1-5
D: TRBD1
size: -

DNA: TGCGCCAGCAGCGTGGACAGGCTCTCTGGAAACACCATATATTTT
CDR3: CASSVDRLSGNTIYF
V: TRBV5-1
J: TRBJ1-3
D: TRBD1
size: few

DNA: TGTGCCAGCGCGGAGGGACCTAAGTTGGGCTACACCTTC
CDR3: CASAEGPKLGYTF
V: TRBV28
J: TRBJ1-2
D: -
size: -

DNA: TGTGCCATCAGTGATTTATCTGGGACAGGGGCCTACGAGCAGTACTTC
CDR3: CAISDLSGTGAYEQYF
V: TRBV10-3
J: TRBJ2-7
D: TRBD1
size: many

DNA: TGCAGTGCCGAGGCTGCGAACACTGAAGCTTTCTTT
CDR3: CSAEAANTEAFF
V: TRBV20-1
J: TRBJ1-1
D: -
size: few

DNA: TGTGCCAGCACCTCGGACGGGACAGGGTTGAGCACCTTC
CDR3: CASTSDGTGLSTF
V: TRBV3-1
J: TRBJ1-2
D: TRBD1
size: few

DNA: TGTGCCAGCAGTCTCTACGGGACCCCGGCCGGTTCGACGCAGTATTTT
CDR3: CASSLYGTPAGSTQYF
V: TRBV12-3/TRBV12-4
J: TRBJ2-3
D: -
size: -

DNA: TGTGCCAGCAGCTTAGGCCCTCCCAGCGCTCGGAGCACAGATACGCAGTATTTT
CDR3: CASSLGPPSARSTDTQYF
V: TRBV7-6
J: TRBJ2-3
D: -
size: -